Each of the 7 T cell receptor beta chains below was sequenced from the same sample in a study of CD4 T cells in relation to SARS-CoV-2 and coronaviruses. These TCRs are of unknown antigen specificity. Sequencing used immunoSEQ multiplex PCR; TCRdb keeps in-frame clones, though not all of them. The sample lists 15,000 to 20,000 clones, under 85% seen once, with 30% in the top ten. CD4+ T cells from unexposed donors were obtained before the COVID-19 pandemic (2011-2018). The cells were cultured for approximately ten days before CD4+ T cells were isolated. Sequences were obtained from CD4+ T cells from PBMCs, cultured in vitro. Every receptor here comes from a human donor in good health.

The V call is TRBV5-1, the J call TRBJ2-7; D may be TRBD2 (6 bases). Trimming pared 0 bases from V and 2 bases from J, leaving 6 bases between. The CDR3 has 13 amino acids. Germline V gene sequence: CDR1 SGHRS, CDR2 YFSETQ. CDR3: CASSLGTTYEQYF. CDR3 DNA: TGCGCCAGCAGCTTGGGGACTACCTACGAGCAGTACTTC.

The V and J genes are TRBV19 and TRBJ2-5, with 7 bases identical to TRBD1. The V and J ends lost 0 bases and 1 base, in that order; junction bases with no gene match: 5. CDR1 is LNHDA, CDR2 SQIVND, per germline (reference sequence). The CDR3 loop spans 16 amino acids. CDR3 nucleotides: TGTGCCAGTAGTATAGAGAGGACAGGCCCCCAAGAGACCCAGTACTTC. The encoded protein is CASSIERTGPQETQYF.

The V gene is TRBV4-1, the J gene TRBJ2-7, with 7 bases aligning to TRBD1. Unmatched junction bases numbered 10, after V lost 4 bases and J lost 1 base. Germline V gene sequence: CDR1 MGHRA, CDR2 YSYEKL. The CDR3 spans 16 residues. Here the CDR3 reads CASSPRPGQRSYEQYF. CDR3 nucleotides: TGCGCCAGCAGCCCACGACCGGGACAGCGGTCCTACGAGCAGTACTTC.

The chain carries TRBV20-1 and TRBJ1-3, with D tentatively TRBD1 (5 bases). The CDR3 totals 15 residues. Looked up from germline, CDR1 is DFQATT and CDR2 is SNEGSKA (reference sequence). Trimming shortened V by 3 bases and J by 4 bases, and 16 bases separated the two germline ends. The CDR3 DNA reads TGCAGTGCTAGTGGGGGGGGAGGGCACGGAAACACCATATATTTT. Encoded protein: CSASGGGGHGNTIYF.

This clone has only one observation. The V gene is TRBV29-1, the J gene TRBJ1-1, with D unresolved. V lost 3 bases and J lost 0, with 14 bases in between. CDR1 and CDR2 from the germline V gene are SQVTM and ANQGSEA. The CDR3 is 15 amino acids. The CDR3 loop is CSVDSVGNLNTEAFF. The CDR3 nucleotides are TGCAGCGTTGATTCTGTCGGAAATCTGAACACTGAAGCTTTCTTT.

The chain uses TRBV5-1 and TRBJ2-1; 10 nucleotides line up with TRBD1. Germline V gene sequence: CDR1 SGHRS, CDR2 YFSETQ. The CDR3 consists of 15 residues. Trimming took 5 bases from V and 4 from J; bases not matched to a gene: 6. The CDR3 spells CASSYGQGGYNEQFF. In nucleotides, the CDR3 is TGCGCCAGCAGTTATGGACAGGGGGGATACAATGAGCAGTTCTTC.

This chain connects TRBV19 to TRBJ2-5, with D maybe TRBD2 (7 bases). This CDR3 is 15 amino acids long. The V gene lost 6 bases and the J gene lost 1 base, with 15 bases spanning the gap. CDR1 and CDR2 from the germline V gene are LNHDA and SQIVND (reference sequence). CDR3 in amino acids: CASSVGGRIQETQYF. The DNA of the CDR3 is TGTGCCAGTAGCGTCGGGGGGCGGATCCAAGAGACCCAGTACTTC.